The clone carrying this TCR beta chain was counted only a few times. Its target is not known. This entry comes from a study of CD8+ T cells in alopecia areata. Whole-study findings and limits: Administration of tofacitinib significantly diminished scalp clonality and expanded CD8+ clones within the top 100.

Sequencing used cDNA as its template, made by extracting RNA and reverse transcribing it. Here immunoSEQ multiplex PCR was the method, and the copy in TCRdb shows in-frame clones only, minus some. The sample gives 200,000 or so clones, less than 45% of which show up once; over 2.5% is in the top ten. The CDR3 is 14 residues long. Germline V gene lookup returns CDR1 SGHAT and CDR2 FQNNGV. Trimming stripped 2 bases from V and 4 bases from J, with 12 bases between. Treatment noted: oral pan-JAK inhibitor, 5-10 mg twice daily. The sequence was collected from a human donor with alopecia areata. The chain employs TRBV11-2 and TRBJ2-7; possible D gene TRBD1, 5 bases. The sample consisted of CD4+ T cells sorted from blood, taken at approximately week 39, from a patient treated with tofacitinib. The CDR3 nucleotides are TGTGCCAGCAGCTTACGGACACAGAATTACGAGCAGTACTTC. As protein: CASSLRTQNYEQYF.